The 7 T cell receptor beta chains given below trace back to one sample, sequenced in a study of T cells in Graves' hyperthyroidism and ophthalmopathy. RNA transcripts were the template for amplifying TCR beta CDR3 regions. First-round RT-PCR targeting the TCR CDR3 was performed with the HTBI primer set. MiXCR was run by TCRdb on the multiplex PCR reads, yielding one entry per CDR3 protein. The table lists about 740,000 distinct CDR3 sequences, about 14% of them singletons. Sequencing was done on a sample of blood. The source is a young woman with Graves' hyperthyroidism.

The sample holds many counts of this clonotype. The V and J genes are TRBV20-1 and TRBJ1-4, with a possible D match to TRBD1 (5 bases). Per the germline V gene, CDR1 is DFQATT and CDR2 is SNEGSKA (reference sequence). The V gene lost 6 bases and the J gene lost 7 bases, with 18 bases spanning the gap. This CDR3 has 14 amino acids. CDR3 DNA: TGCAGTGCAGGAGAAACAGGACTGGGTGAAAAACTGTTTTTT. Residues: CSAGETGLGEKLFF.

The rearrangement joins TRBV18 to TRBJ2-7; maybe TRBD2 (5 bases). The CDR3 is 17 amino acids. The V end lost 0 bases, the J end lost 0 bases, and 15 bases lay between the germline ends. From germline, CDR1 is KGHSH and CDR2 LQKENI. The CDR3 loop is CASSPPIASASSYEQYF. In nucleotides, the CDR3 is TGTGCCAGCTCACCACCCATAGCGTCCGCTAGCTCCTACGAGCAGTACTTC.

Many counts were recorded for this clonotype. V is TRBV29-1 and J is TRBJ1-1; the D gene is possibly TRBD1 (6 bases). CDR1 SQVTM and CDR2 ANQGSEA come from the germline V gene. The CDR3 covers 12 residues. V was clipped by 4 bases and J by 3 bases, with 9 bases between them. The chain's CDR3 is CSVAPGDTEAFF. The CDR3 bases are TGCAGCGTTGCCCCAGGGGACACTGAAGCTTTCTTT.

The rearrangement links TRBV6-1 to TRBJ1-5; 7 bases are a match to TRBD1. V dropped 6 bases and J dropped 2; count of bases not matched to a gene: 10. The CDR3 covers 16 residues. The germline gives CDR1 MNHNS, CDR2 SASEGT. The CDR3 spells CASRPAKGQGNQPQHF. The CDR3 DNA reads TGTGCCAGCAGACCGGCAAAAGGACAGGGCAATCAGCCCCAGCATTTT.

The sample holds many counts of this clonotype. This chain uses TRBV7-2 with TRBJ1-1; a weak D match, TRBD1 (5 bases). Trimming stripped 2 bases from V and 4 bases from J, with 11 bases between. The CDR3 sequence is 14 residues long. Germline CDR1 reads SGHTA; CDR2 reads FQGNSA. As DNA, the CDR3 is TGTGCCAGCAGCTTAACGACAGAGAGCACTGAAGCTTTCTTT. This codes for CASSLTTESTEAFF.

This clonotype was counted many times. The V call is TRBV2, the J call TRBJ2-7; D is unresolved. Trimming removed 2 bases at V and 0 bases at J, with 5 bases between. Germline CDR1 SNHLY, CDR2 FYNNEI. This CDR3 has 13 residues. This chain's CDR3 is CASSELVSYEQYF. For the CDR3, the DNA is TGTGCCAGCAGTGAATTGGTCTCCTACGAGCAGTACTTC.

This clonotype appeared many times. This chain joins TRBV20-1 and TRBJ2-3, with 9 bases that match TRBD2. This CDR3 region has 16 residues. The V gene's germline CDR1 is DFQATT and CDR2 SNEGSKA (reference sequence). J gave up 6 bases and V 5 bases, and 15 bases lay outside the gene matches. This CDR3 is CSAVGTSQPRGDTQYF. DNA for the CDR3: TGCAGTGCTGTTGGGACTAGCCAACCCCGAGGGGATACGCAGTATTTT.